The present entry profiles one T cell receptor (beta chain) with its context. 5'RACE template switching generated TCR cDNA, adding a universal primer site and UMIs. TCRdb reprocessed the 5' RACE reads with MiXCR, giving one entry per CDR3 protein. The sample lists some 260,000 distinct CDR3 sequences; around 4.9% were seen once. This sample stems from a study of T cells after yellow fever vaccination. CDR1 and CDR2 from the germline V gene are SGHTA and FQGTGA. CDR3 size: 16 residues. The trim removed 5 bases at V and 0 bases at J, leaving 7 bases unmatched. The rearrangement links TRBV7-3 to TRBJ2-1, with 7 bases that match TRBD1. The TCR sequence derives from a man younger than 30 who received the YFV17D yellow fever vaccine. The source was CD4+ T cells sorted from PBMCs, collected on the day of the yellow fever booster vaccination. CDR3 in amino acids: CASSTPGQSSYNEQFF. CDR3 in DNA: TGTGCCAGCAGCACTCCGGGACAGAGCTCCTACAATGAGCAGTTCTTC.